The 20 T cell receptor beta chains given below trace back to one sample, sequenced in a study of blood T cells in healthy people across ages. Combining a sample-barcoded 5' primer with a J-beta primer mix, a second PCR ran for about 6 to 11 cycles. TCRdb itself ran the 5' RACE reads through MiXCR, one entry per CDR3 protein. This table holds around 820,000 distinct CDR3 sequences, 20% to 25% found once. The same sample was also used in a study of T cells of mothers and their children.

Sequencing input: blood. These receptor sequences come from a boy under 18 in good health.

This clonotype came up a few times. This chain joins TRBV7-9 and TRBJ2-5, with D possibly matching TRBD2 (6 bases). The CDR3 spans 14 residues. Trimming took 3 bases from V and 3 from J, leaving 11 bases between them. Germline-derived CDR1 and CDR2 are SEHNR and FQNEAQ (reference sequence). DNA for the CDR3: TGTGCCAGCAGCTTGGGACTGGGTAAAGAGACCCAGTACTTC. This translates into CASSLGLGKETQYF.

This clonotype was seen more than once but under ten times. In nucleotides, the CDR3 is TGTGCCAGCAGCCAAACCGGGACTGAGCAGTTCTTC. Protein product: CASSQTGTEQFF. The rearrangement links TRBV4-2 to TRBJ2-1; perhaps D is TRBD1 or TRBD2 (5 bases each). The CDR3 is made up of 12 amino acids. The V gene lost 2 bases and the J gene lost 9 bases, with 8 bases spanning the gap. In germline, CDR1 is LGHNA, CDR2 YNFKEQ.

V is TRBV28 and J is TRBJ1-4, with 9 bases lining up with TRBD1. Germline lookup yields CDR1 MDHEN and CDR2 SYDVKM. After removal of 6 bases from V and 7 bases from J, the junction contained 9 bases not matched to a gene. This CDR3 spans 15 amino acids. The CDR3 coding sequence is TGTGCCAGCAGAGCCCACGGGACAGGGATTGAAAAACTGTTTTTT. It encodes CASRAHGTGIEKLFF. The full variable domain, completed using reference TRBV28 and TRBJ1-4, is DVKVTQSSRYLVKRTGEKVFLECVQDMDHENMFWYRQDPGLGLRLIYFSYDVKMKEKGDIPEGYSVSREKKERFSLILESASTNQTSMYLCASRAHGTGIEKLFFGSGTQLSVL.

The chain recombines TRBV27 with TRBJ1-1; maybe TRBD1 (6 bases). The V gene lost 7 bases and the J gene lost 7 bases, with 16 bases spanning the gap. The CDR3 contains 13 residues. CDR1 is MNHEY and CDR2 is SMNVEV in the germline V gene (reference sequence). The CDR3 here is CASKGTGSSEAFF. DNA for the CDR3: TGTGCCAGCAAGGGTACAGGGTCAAGTGAAGCTTTCTTT.

This rearrangement joins TRBV7-2 to TRBJ2-7, with TRBD1 identical over 9 bases. CDR1 and CDR2 from the germline V gene are SGHTA and FQGNSA. The junction had 6 bases not matched to a gene; V was cut back by 5 bases and J by 7 bases. The CDR3 extends over 13 amino acids. The CDR3 reads CASSVGQGQEQYF. CDR3 nucleotide sequence: TGTGCCAGCAGCGTCGGACAGGGGCAAGAGCAGTACTTC.

V gene TRBV7-2 combines with J gene TRBJ1-6; D possibly corresponds to TRBD1 (6 bases). CDR3 size: 14 residues. Germline lookup yields CDR1 SGHTA and CDR2 FQGNSA. V was cut by 6 bases and J by 14 bases, with 20 bases left in between. The CDR3 loop is CASSLTGTSETLHF. CDR3 coding DNA: TGTGCCAGCAGTCTAACCGGGACATCCGAAACCCTCCACTTT.

The V call is TRBV6-2 or TRBV6-3, the J call TRBJ1-5, with no clear D. Looked up from germline, CDR1 is MNHEY and CDR2 is SVGEGT. The CDR3 has 13 amino acids. V was trimmed by 6 bases and J by 2 bases, leaving 8 bases between them. The CDR3 nucleotides are TGTGCCAGCAGCAAAGTTGGCAATCAGCCCCAGCATTTT. It codes for CASSKVGNQPQHF.

The chain has TRBV25-1 and TRBJ2-1; D gene ambiguous. Trimming took off 2 bases at V and 8 bases at J, with 7 bases between the two ends. Germline values: CDR1 MGHDK, CDR2 SYGVNS. CDR3 length: 12 amino acids. CDR3 sequence: CASSEIGDEQFF. The CDR3 bases are TGTGCCAGCAGTGAAATCGGCGATGAGCAGTTCTTC.

V usage is TRBV5-1 and J usage is TRBJ2-1; TRBD2 might be the D (6 bases). The DNA end is a closer match to TRBJ2-7, so the J assignment may be wrong. This CDR3 is built from 13 residues. Germline loops: CDR1 SGHRS, CDR2 YFSETQ. The CDR3 nucleotides read TGCGCCAGCAGCCCGGGGGTAGGGGCCGAGCAGTACTTC. Protein sequence: CASSPGVGAEQYF.

This clonotype was counted only a few times. V gene TRBV10-3 combines with J gene TRBJ2-5; D not certain. Per the germline V gene, CDR1 is ENHRY and CDR2 is SYGVKD. The V end was cut by 0 bases, the J end by 5 bases, with 7 bases between. This CDR3 region has 13 residues. The DNA for the CDR3 is TGTGCCATCAGTGAGTCGGGGAAGGAGACCCAGTACTTC. This encodes CAISESGKETQYF.

The chain couples TRBV29-1 to TRBJ2-7; maybe TRBD2 (7 bases). Germline CDR1 and CDR2: SQVTM and ANQGSEA. Trimming took 4 bases from V and 5 from J, leaving 18 bases between them. The CDR3 runs 14 residues. CDR3 sequence reads: CSVGGGGEGHEQYF. CDR3 DNA: TGCAGCGTTGGTGGGGGGGGCGAGGGCCACGAGCAGTACTTC.

The V gene is TRBV18, the J gene TRBJ1-2, with TRBD1 as a possible D gene (5 bases). V lost 4 bases, J lost 6 bases, and 18 bases lay in between. Per germline, CDR1 KGHSH and CDR2 LQKENI. The CDR3 covers 15 residues. Here the CDR3 DNA reads TGTGCCAGCTCACAACCGGGACTCAACCTCGATGGCTACACCTTC. It is translated as CASSQPGLNLDGYTF.

The gene calls are TRBV29-1 and TRBJ2-3, with TRBD1 matching 9 bases. The CDR3 has 15 amino acids. CDR1 and CDR2 from the germline V gene are SQVTM and ANQGSEA. Trimming took 7 bases from V and 4 from J; bases not matched to a gene: 12. The DNA for the CDR3 is TGCAGCGGGAGGGGGGACAGGGAAGGACCAGATACGCAGTATTTT. Translated, it gives CSGRGDREGPDTQYF.

This rearrangement joins TRBV18 to TRBJ2-1; 9 nucleotides align to TRBD1. This CDR3 region has 19 residues. V gave up 1 base and J gave up 0 bases; unmatched junction bases: 10. Germline CDR1 and CDR2: KGHSH and LQKENI. As DNA, the CDR3 is TGTGCCAGCTCACCACTTATTGGTGGGACAGGGAGCTCCTACAATGAGCAGTTCTTC. It encodes CASSPLIGGTGSSYNEQFF.

The CDR3 bases are TGTGCCAGCAGCTTGGAGCGGATTAATGAAAAACTGTTTTTT. It is translated as CASSLERINEKLFF. The rearrangement uses TRBV5-5 and TRBJ1-4; D is unclear. CDR3 length: 14 residues. V dropped 0 bases and J dropped 4 bases, with 7 bases sitting between them. CDR1 is SGHKS and CDR2 is YYEKEE in the germline V gene (reference sequence).

This clonotype was seen a handful of times. This chain links TRBV12-3 or TRBV12-4 with TRBJ2-3; 9 nucleotides line up with TRBD2. Unmatched junction bases numbered 18, after V lost 6 bases and J lost 5 bases. CDR3 length equals 18 residues. CDR3 region: CASSPVIAGATPGDTQYF. The CDR3 DNA reads TGTGCCAGCAGCCCCGTGATAGCGGGAGCTACGCCAGGAGATACGCAGTATTTT.

On this clonotype: One end of the junction fails to match germline, which may point to a read error. This chain connects TRBV25-1 to TRBJ2-3; the match to TRBD2 covers 13 bases. Germline CDR1 reads MGHDK; CDR2 reads SYGVNS. CDR3 length equals 20 residues. CDR3 nucleotide sequence: TGTGCCGGCAGCGGGTGGGCAGGACTAGCGGGAGCGAAAAGCACAGATACGCAGTATTTT. Its protein product is CAGSGWAGLAGAKSTDTQYF.

This clonotype came up many times. The V gene is TRBV28, the J gene TRBJ2-4, with a tentative D call TRBD1 (6 bases). The CDR3 is 15 amino acids. Trimming shortened V by 6 bases and J by 0 bases, and 12 bases separated the two germline ends. Germline loops: CDR1 MDHEN, CDR2 SYDVKM. CDR3 protein: CASRRDRSAKNIQYF. In DNA, the CDR3 is TGTGCCAGCAGACGCGACAGGTCAGCCAAAAACATTCAGTACTTC.

This clonotype occurred a few times. The gene calls are TRBV12-3 or TRBV12-4 and TRBJ2-2; D might be TRBD1 (5 bases). The CDR3 is 13 amino acids. V was cut by 7 bases and J by 1 base, with 7 bases left in between. This CDR3 reads CASIRVNTGELFF. The CDR3 nucleotides are TGTGCCAGCATCAGGGTGAACACCGGGGAGCTGTTTTTT.

The chain joins TRBV7-9 to TRBJ2-3; D is uncertain. Germline V gene lookup returns CDR1 SEHNR and CDR2 FQNEAQ (reference sequence). Trimming took off 3 bases at V and 2 bases at J, with 9 bases between the two ends. The CDR3 sequence is 14 residues long. CDR3 nucleotides: TGTGCCAGCAGCTTGAGTCTAGACACAGATACGCAGTATTTT. Amino acids: CASSLSLDTDTQYF. The full variable domain, rest sourced from reference TRBV7-9 and TRBJ2-3, is DTGVSQNPRHKITKRGQNVTFRCDPISEHNRLYWYRQTLGQGPEFLTYFQNEAQLEKSRLLSDRFSAERPKGSFSTLEIQRTEQGDSAMYLCASSLSLDTDTQYFGPGTRLTVL.